These 23 T cell receptor beta chains were all obtained from the same sample, sequenced in a study of CD8 T cells in Susac syndrome. The RNA input was roughly 0.45 to 1 ug, and it was reverse transcribed with random hexamers. TCRdb reprocessed the immunoSEQ multiplex PCR reads via MiXCR and lists one record per CDR3 protein. The sample includes some 450,000 distinct CDR3 sequences, around 85% seen only once; the top ten take about 0.12%. The material sequenced was CD8+ T cells from PBMCs. The source of these receptors is a human donor with multiple sclerosis.

The chain combines TRBV18 with TRBJ2-5; possibly TRBD1 or TRBD2 for D (6 bases each). Between the trimmed V and J ends, which lost 0 bases and 5 bases, there was a span of 13 bases. Germline CDR1 KGHSH, CDR2 LQKENI. The CDR3 has 15 amino acids. CDR3 sequence reads: CASSPPGGKLETQYF. DNA for the CDR3: TGTGCCAGCTCACCACCGGGGGGCAAGCTGGAGACCCAGTACTTC.

This clonotype was recorded once. This chain joins TRBV4-1 and TRBJ2-7, with 11 bases aligning to TRBD1. The V and J ends lost 4 bases and 3 bases, in that order; junction bases with no gene match: 8. CDR1 and CDR2 (germline): MGHRA, YSYEKL. CDR3 size: 16 residues. The CDR3 DNA sequence: TGCGCCAGCAGCCGGTATCCGGGACAGGGGGACTACGAGCAGTACTTC. It codes for CASSRYPGQGDYEQYF.

The rearrangement joins TRBV19 to TRBJ1-1; D might be TRBD1 (5 bases). The CDR3 has 14 residues. Germline values: CDR1 LNHDA, CDR2 SQIVND (reference sequence). Trimming cost V 5 bases and J 3 bases, with 13 bases left between them. CDR3 coding DNA: TGTGCCAGTAGTCTTTCAGGGTATCACACTGAAGCTTTCTTT. Amino acid sequence: CASSLSGYHTEAFF.

The chain employs TRBV2 and TRBJ2-7; 8 bases fit TRBD1. Trimming removed 6 bases from V and 7 bases from J; junction bases left unmatched: 5. Germline V gene lookup returns CDR1 SNHLY and CDR2 FYNNEI. The CDR3 extends over 12 amino acids. The CDR3: CASRTGGREQYF. For the CDR3, the DNA is TGTGCCAGCAGAACAGGGGGAAGAGAGCAGTACTTC.

This chain links TRBV27 with TRBJ2-7, with 10 positions matching TRBD2. Germline values: CDR1 MNHEY, CDR2 SMNVEV (reference sequence). The trim removed 3 bases at V and 2 bases at J, leaving 4 bases unmatched. The CDR3 spans 15 residues. The chain's CDR3 is CASSLTSGSAYEQYF. In nucleotides, the CDR3 is TGTGCCAGCAGTTTGACTAGCGGGTCAGCCTACGAGCAGTACTTC.

The chain combines TRBV11-2 with TRBJ1-2, with D perhaps matching TRBD1 (5 bases). CDR3 length equals 14 residues. V shed 1 base and J shed 4 bases, with 10 bases lying between them. CDR1 and CDR2 (germline): SGHAT, FQNNGV. The CDR3 region has the DNA TGTGCCAGCAGCTTAGGGGGCGGGATCTATGGCTACACCTTC. It translates to CASSLGGGIYGYTF.

The chain carries TRBV7-3 and TRBJ2-1; D gene ambiguous. The V and J ends lost 3 bases and 0 bases respectively, with 12 bases between them. The CDR3 runs 16 residues. Germline V gene data show CDR1 as SGHTA and CDR2 as FQGTGA. The chain's CDR3 is CASSFVGGSSYNEQFF. The CDR3 DNA sequence: TGTGCCAGCAGCTTTGTTGGCGGTAGCTCCTACAATGAGCAGTTCTTC.

The chain is built from TRBV11-2 and TRBJ1-2, with D hard to call. V was clipped by 5 bases and J by 0 bases, with 10 bases between them. The CDR3 sequence is 14 residues long. Germline V gives CDR1 SGHAT, CDR2 FQNNGV. The CDR3 coding sequence is TGTGCCAGCAGCGCGGACGGCTCTAACTATGGCTACACCTTC. Translated: CASSADGSNYGYTF.

The rearrangement joins TRBV27 to TRBJ2-7; 9 bases fit TRBD1. J gave up 5 bases and V 6 bases, and 8 bases lay outside the gene matches. Looked up from germline, CDR1 is MNHEY and CDR2 is SMNVEV (reference sequence). The CDR3 is 14 residues long. The CDR3 DNA follows: TGTGCCAGCAGGGTAACAGGGGGCATTAACGAGCAGTACTTC. It is translated as CASRVTGGINEQYF.

V is TRBV28 and J is TRBJ2-1, with D possibly TRBD1 on 5 matching bases. V lost 6 bases to trimming and J lost 0 bases, with 12 bases between them. In germline, CDR1 is MDHEN, CDR2 SYDVKM. This CDR3 is built from 15 residues. This CDR3 reads CASSRALTSYNEQFF. DNA for the CDR3: TGTGCCAGCAGCAGGGCCCTCACCTCCTACAATGAGCAGTTCTTC.

V is TRBV3-1 and J is TRBJ1-1, with 7 bases matching TRBD1. CDR3 length equals 17 residues. Trimming cost V 5 bases and J 5 bases; bases outside gene matches: 17. In germline, CDR1 is LGHDT, CDR2 YNNKEL (reference sequence). The CDR3 nucleotides read TGTGCCAGCAGCTCCCCTATCGACAGGGAAGAAAGAACTGAAGCTTTCTTT. Amino acids: CASSSPIDREERTEAFF. Full variable domain (remainder filled in from reference TRBV3-1 and TRBJ1-1): DTAVSQTPKYLVTQMGNDKSIKCEQNLGHDTMYWYKQDSKKFLKIMFSYNNKELIINETVPNRFSPKSPDKAHLNLHINSLELGDSAVYFCASSSPIDREERTEAFFGQGTRLTVV.

The chain is built from TRBV5-1 and TRBJ1-5; D remains ambiguous. Germline loops: CDR1 SGHRS, CDR2 YFSETQ. V lost 0 bases and J lost 5, with 6 bases in between. The CDR3 runs to 13 residues. The CDR3 region has the DNA TGCGCCAGCAGCTTGGGGCTGGATCAGCCCCAGCATTTT. Its translation is CASSLGLDQPQHF.

The rearrangement links TRBV20-1 to TRBJ2-2; 10 bases are shared with TRBD2. V lost 4 bases to trimming and J lost 3 bases; unmatched junction nucleotides: 8. Looked up from germline, CDR1 is DFQATT and CDR2 is SNEGSKA (reference sequence). The CDR3 extends over 16 amino acids. This CDR3 reads CSAKTSGRGYTGELFF. The DNA for the CDR3 is TGCAGTGCTAAGACTAGCGGGCGCGGGTACACCGGGGAGCTGTTTTTT.

The rearrangement links TRBV5-6 to TRBJ1-5; TRBD1 is a possible D gene (5 bases). The germline gives CDR1 SGHDT, CDR2 YYEEEE. The CDR3 sequence is 14 residues long. Trimming left V 1 base short and J 2 bases short, with 7 bases between. DNA of the CDR3: TGTGCCAGCAGCTTGATGGGGGGCAATCAGCCCCAGCATTTT. Protein: CASSLMGGNQPQHF.

The V call is TRBV19, the J call TRBJ2-2; tentatively, D is TRBD2 (5 bases). Deletions cut 3 bases from V and 3 bases from J, with 17 bases between. CDR3 length: 17 residues. Germline loops: CDR1 LNHDA, CDR2 SQIVND (reference sequence). CDR3 sequence: CASSMLPRGRDTGELFF. For the CDR3, the DNA is TGTGCCAGTAGTATGCTCCCCCGAGGGAGAGACACCGGGGAGCTGTTTTTT. Combining the CDR3 with reference TRBV19 and TRBJ2-2 gives the whole variable domain DGGITQSPKYLFRKEGQNVTLSCEQNLNHDAMYWYRQDPGQGLRLIYYSQIVNDFQKGDIAEGYSVSREKKESFPLTVTSAQKNPTAFYLCASSMLPRGRDTGELFFGEGSRLTVL.

This clonotype has a single count. The chain recombines TRBV19 with TRBJ1-1, with a weak D call TRBD1 (5 bases). The V gene lost 5 bases and the J gene lost 1 base, with 8 bases spanning the gap. Germline V gene sequence: CDR1 LNHDA, CDR2 SQIVND (reference sequence). The CDR3 is 13 residues long. The CDR3 DNA sequence: TGTGCCAGTAGTGGGGACGGGAACACTGAAGCTTTCTTT. Encoded protein: CASSGDGNTEAFF.

The chain recombines TRBV4-1 with TRBJ2-2; 8 bases are shared with TRBD2. V gave up 1 base and J gave up 5 bases; unmatched junction bases: 9. Germline values: CDR1 MGHRA, CDR2 YSYEKL. This CDR3 comprises 17 residues. The CDR3: CASSQGGASGGTGELFF. The CDR3 nucleotides read TGCGCCAGCAGCCAAGGGGGAGCGAGCGGGGGAACCGGGGAGCTGTTTTTT.

This chain connects TRBV5-1 to TRBJ2-6, with D uncertain. Trimming removed 0 bases from V and 4 bases from J, with 8 bases in between. Germline CDR1 is SGHRS and CDR2 is YFSETQ. This CDR3 comprises 15 residues. CDR3 residues: CASSLADGGANVLTF. The CDR3 region has the DNA TGCGCCAGCAGCTTGGCCGACGGCGGGGCCAACGTCCTGACTTTC.

This rearrangement joins TRBV29-1 to TRBJ2-7; 11 bases are shared with TRBD2. Germline V gene sequence: CDR1 SQVTM, CDR2 ANQGSEA. Trimming removed 7 bases from V and 4 bases from J; junction bases left unmatched: 9. The CDR3 extends over 14 amino acids. DNA of the CDR3: TGCAGCGCCGCGCTTAGCGGGGGGGCTTACGAGCAGTACTTC. The encoded protein is CSAALSGGAYEQYF.

The J gene is TRBJ2-3, the V gene TRBV27, with 7 bases that match TRBD1. This CDR3 spans 20 amino acids. The trim removed 7 bases at V and 0 bases at J, leaving 22 bases unmatched. Germline assignment: CDR1 MNHEY and CDR2 SMNVEV (reference sequence). In DNA form, the CDR3 reads TGTGCCAGCACCCAGGGGGTAACATCGGCCGGGCTTTTGAGCACAGATACGCAGTATTTT. It specifies CASTQGVTSAGLLSTDTQYF.

The J gene is TRBJ2-1, the V gene TRBV5-1; D remains unclear. The germline V and J ends were trimmed by 7 bases and 5 bases, with 13 bases remaining between them. This CDR3 has 13 amino acids. In germline, CDR1 is SGHRS, CDR2 YFSETQ. CDR3 DNA: TGCGCCAGCGCGGAAACCCTTAACAATGAGCAGTTCTTC. Its translation: CASAETLNNEQFF.

The rearrangement links TRBV5-6 to TRBJ2-7, with D uncertain. The germline gives CDR1 SGHDT, CDR2 YYEEEE. The CDR3 extends over 14 amino acids. The ends were cut back, 4 bases at V and 3 bases at J, with 14 bases in the middle. CDR3 coding DNA: TGTGCCAGCAGCCCGTTGTTCGAAGGCTACGAGCAGTACTTC. This codes for CASSPLFEGYEQYF.

Here the CDR3 reads CASSELAGVRETQYF. In nucleotides, the CDR3 is TGTGCCAGCAGCGAGCTGGCGGGAGTCAGGGAGACCCAGTACTTC. The rearrangement joins TRBV5-4 to TRBJ2-5; 7 bases map to TRBD2. Per germline, CDR1 SGHNT and CDR2 YYREEE (reference sequence). CDR3 size: 15 residues. Trimming removed 4 bases from V and 5 bases from J; junction bases left unmatched: 11.